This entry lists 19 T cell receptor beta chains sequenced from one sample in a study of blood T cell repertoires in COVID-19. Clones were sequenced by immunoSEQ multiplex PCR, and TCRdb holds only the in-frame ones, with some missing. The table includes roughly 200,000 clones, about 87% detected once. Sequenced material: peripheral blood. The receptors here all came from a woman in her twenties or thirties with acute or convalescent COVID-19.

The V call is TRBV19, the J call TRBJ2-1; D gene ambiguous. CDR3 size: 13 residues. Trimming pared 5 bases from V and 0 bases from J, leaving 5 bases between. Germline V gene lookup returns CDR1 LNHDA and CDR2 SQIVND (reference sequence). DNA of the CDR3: TGTGCCAGTAGTGTAAACTCCTACAATGAGCAGTTCTTC. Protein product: CASSVNSYNEQFF.

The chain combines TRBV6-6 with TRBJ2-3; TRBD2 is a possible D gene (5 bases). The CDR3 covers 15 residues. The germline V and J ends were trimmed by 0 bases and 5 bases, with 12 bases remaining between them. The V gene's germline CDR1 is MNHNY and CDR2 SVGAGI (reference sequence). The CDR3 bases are TGTGCCAGCAGTTACTCAAGGGCGGAGGAAGATACGCAGTATTTT. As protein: CASSYSRAEEDTQYF.

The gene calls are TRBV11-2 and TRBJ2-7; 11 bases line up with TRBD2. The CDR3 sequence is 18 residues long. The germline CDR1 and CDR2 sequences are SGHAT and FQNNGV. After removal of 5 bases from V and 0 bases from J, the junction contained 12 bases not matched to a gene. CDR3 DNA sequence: TGTGCCAGCAGCCTGATTCTTAGACTAGCGGGAAGCTCCTACGAGCAGTACTTC. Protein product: CASSLILRLAGSSYEQYF.

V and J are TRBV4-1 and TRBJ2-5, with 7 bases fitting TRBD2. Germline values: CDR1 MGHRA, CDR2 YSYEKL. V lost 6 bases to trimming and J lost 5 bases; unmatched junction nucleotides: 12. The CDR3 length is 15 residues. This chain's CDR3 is CASRTLAAPRETQYF. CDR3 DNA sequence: TGCGCCAGCAGAACTCTAGCGGCCCCAAGGGAGACCCAGTACTTC.

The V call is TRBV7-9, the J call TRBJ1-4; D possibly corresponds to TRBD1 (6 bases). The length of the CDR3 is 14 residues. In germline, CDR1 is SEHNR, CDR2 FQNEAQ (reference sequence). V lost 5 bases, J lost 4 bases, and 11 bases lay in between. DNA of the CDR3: TGTGCCAGCAGCAAGCGGGGGCATAATGAAAAACTGTTTTTT. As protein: CASSKRGHNEKLFF. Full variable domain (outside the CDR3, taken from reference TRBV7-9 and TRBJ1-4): DTGVSQNPRHKITKRGQNVTFRCDPISEHNRLYWYRQTLGQGPEFLTYFQNEAQLEKSRLLSDRFSAERPKGSFSTLEIQRTEQGDSAMYLCASSKRGHNEKLFFGSGTQLSVL.

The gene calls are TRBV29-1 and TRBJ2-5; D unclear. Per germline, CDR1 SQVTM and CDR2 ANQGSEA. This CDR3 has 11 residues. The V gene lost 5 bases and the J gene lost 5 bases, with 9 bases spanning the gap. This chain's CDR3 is CSVFFGETQYF. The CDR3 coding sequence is TGCAGCGTTTTTTTCGGTGAGACCCAGTACTTC.

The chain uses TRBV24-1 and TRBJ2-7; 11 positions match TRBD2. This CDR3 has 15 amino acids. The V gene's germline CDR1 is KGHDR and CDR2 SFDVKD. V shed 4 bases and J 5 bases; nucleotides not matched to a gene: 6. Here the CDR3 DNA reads TGTGCCACCAGTGACTCCGGGACTAGCGGCCACGAGCAGTACTTC. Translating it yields CATSDSGTSGHEQYF.

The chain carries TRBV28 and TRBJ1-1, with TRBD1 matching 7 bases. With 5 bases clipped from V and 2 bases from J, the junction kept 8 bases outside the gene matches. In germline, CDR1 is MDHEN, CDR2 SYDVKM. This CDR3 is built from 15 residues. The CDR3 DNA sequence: TGTGCCAGCAGTAAATCAGGGGGAGGAAACACTGAAGCTTTCTTT. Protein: CASSKSGGGNTEAFF.

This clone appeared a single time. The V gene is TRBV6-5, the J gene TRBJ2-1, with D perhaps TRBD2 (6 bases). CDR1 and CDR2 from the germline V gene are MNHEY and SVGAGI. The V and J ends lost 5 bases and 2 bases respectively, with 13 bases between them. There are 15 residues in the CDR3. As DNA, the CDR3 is TGTGCCAGCAGTCCTGAGCGGGCTCCCTACAATGAGCAGTTCTTC. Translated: CASSPERAPYNEQFF.

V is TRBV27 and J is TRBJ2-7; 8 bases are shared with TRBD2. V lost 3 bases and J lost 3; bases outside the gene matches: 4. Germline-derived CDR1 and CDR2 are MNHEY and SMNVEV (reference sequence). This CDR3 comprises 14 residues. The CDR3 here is CASSFLAGRYEQYF. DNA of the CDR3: TGTGCCAGCAGTTTCTTAGCGGGACGCTACGAGCAGTACTTC.

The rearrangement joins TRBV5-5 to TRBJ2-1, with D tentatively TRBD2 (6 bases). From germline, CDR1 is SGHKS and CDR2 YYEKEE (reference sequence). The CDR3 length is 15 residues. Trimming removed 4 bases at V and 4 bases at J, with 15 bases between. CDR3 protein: CASSPGLTVYNEQFF. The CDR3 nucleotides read TGTGCCAGCAGCCCCGGACTAACAGTGTACAATGAGCAGTTCTTC.

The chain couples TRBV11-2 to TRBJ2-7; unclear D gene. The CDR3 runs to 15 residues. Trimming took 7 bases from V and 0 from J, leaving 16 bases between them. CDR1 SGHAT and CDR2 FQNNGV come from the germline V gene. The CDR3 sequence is CASKRGLQSSYEQYF. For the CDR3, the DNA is TGTGCCAGCAAAAGAGGCCTTCAAAGCTCCTACGAGCAGTACTTC.

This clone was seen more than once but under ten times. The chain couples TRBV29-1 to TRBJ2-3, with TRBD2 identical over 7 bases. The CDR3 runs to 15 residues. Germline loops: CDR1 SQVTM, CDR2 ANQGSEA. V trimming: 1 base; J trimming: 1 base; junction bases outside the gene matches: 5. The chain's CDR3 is CSVEVRGLRTDTQYF. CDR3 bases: TGCAGCGTTGAAGTGCGGGGGTTGCGCACAGATACGCAGTATTTT.

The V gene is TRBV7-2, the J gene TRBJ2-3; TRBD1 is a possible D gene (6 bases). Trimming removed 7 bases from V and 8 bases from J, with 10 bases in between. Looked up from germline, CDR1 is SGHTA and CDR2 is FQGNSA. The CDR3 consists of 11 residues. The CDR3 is CASIGGGTQYF. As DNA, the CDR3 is TGTGCCAGCATTGGGGGCGGTACGCAGTATTTT.

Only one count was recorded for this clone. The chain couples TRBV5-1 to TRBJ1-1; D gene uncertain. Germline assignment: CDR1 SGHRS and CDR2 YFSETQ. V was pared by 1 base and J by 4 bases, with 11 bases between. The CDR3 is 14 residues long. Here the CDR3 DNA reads TGCGCCAGCAGCTTGACGGCCGGGAGCACTGAAGCTTTCTTT. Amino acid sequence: CASSLTAGSTEAFF.

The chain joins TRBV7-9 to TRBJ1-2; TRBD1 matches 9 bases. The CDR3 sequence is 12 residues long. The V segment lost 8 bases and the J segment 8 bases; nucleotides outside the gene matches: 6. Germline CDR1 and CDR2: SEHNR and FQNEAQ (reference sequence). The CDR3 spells CASGTGFLGYTF. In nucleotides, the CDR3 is TGTGCCAGCGGGACAGGGTTTCTGGGCTACACCTTC. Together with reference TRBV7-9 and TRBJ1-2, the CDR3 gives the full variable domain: DTGVSQNPRHKITKRGQNVTFRCDPISEHNRLYWYRQTLGQGPEFLTYFQNEAQLEKSRLLSDRFSAERPKGSFSTLEIQRTEQGDSAMYLCASGTGFLGYTFGSGTRLTVV.

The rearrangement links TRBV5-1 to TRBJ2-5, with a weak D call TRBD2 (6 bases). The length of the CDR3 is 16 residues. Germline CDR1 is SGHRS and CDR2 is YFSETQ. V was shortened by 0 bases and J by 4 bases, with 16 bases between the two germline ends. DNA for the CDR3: TGCGCCAGCAGCTTGGACCCCTTTAGCGGAGGAGAGACCCAGTACTTC. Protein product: CASSLDPFSGGETQYF.

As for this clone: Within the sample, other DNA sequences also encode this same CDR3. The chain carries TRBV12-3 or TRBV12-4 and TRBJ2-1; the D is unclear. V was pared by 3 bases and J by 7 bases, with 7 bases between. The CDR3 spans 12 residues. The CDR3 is CASSLSGNEQFF. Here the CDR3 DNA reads TGTGCCAGCAGTTTGTCCGGGAATGAGCAGTTCTTC.

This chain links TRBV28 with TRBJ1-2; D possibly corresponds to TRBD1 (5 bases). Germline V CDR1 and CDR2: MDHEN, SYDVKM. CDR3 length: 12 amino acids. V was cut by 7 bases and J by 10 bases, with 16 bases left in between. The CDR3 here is CASTRGHSPYTF. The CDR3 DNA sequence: TGTGCCAGCACTAGAGGACATTCCCCCTACACCTTC.